Below, 8 T cell receptor beta chains from the same sample are listed, as sequenced in a study of cytomegalovirus exposure and HLA in healthy donors. The PCR ran on 60 Vbeta and 13 Jbeta primers. Produced via immunoSEQ multiplex PCR; TCRdb's table is partial and in-frame only. The data contain 63,000 or so clones, 70% to 85% of them singletons. Sequenced material: PBMCs. The receptors come from a woman aged 25-40 years in good health and CMV-seronegative.

The V call is TRBV11-3, the J call TRBJ2-1; a possible D gene is TRBD1 (5 bases). Germline lookup yields CDR1 SGHNT and CDR2 YENEEA. CDR3 size: 15 residues. Between the trimmed V and J ends, which lost 5 bases and 8 bases, there was a span of 19 bases. The CDR3 spells CASSLSWGATHEQFF. CDR3 bases: TGTGCCAGCAGCCTCTCCTGGGGCGCGACCCATGAGCAGTTCTTC.

V is TRBV4-1 and J is TRBJ2-3; D possibly corresponds to TRBD2 (6 bases). The ends were cut back, 8 bases at V and 6 bases at J, with 12 bases in the middle. This CDR3 is built from 12 residues. Germline V lookup: CDR1 MGHRA, CDR2 YSYEKL. This chain's CDR3 is CASGGAKDTQYF. CDR3 coding DNA: TGCGCCAGCGGCGGGGCAAAGGATACGCAGTATTTT.

This clone was detected only once. This chain uses TRBV7-9 with TRBJ1-2, with D tentatively TRBD1 (5 bases). The CDR3 totals 14 residues. Germline V gene lookup returns CDR1 SEHNR and CDR2 FQNEAQ (reference sequence). The V end lost 3 bases, the J end lost 8 bases, and 16 bases lay between the germline ends. CDR3 DNA: TGTGCCAGCAGCTTCGGAGCGGGGGATGGCGGCTACACCTTC. Translated: CASSFGAGDGGYTF.

V gene TRBV19 combines with J gene TRBJ2-1; possible D gene TRBD2, 5 bases. This CDR3 has 16 amino acids. Germline V gene lookup returns CDR1 LNHDA and CDR2 SQIVND (reference sequence). Trimming took off 5 bases at V and 2 bases at J, with 16 bases between the two ends. CDR3 sequence reads: CASSPRLFTTYNEQFF. CDR3 DNA sequence: TGTGCCAGTAGTCCGCGACTATTTACAACCTACAATGAGCAGTTCTTC. Full variable domain (missing parts from reference TRBV19 and TRBJ2-1): DGGITQSPKYLFRKEGQNVTLSCEQNLNHDAMYWYRQDPGQGLRLIYYSQIVNDFQKGDIAEGYSVSREKKESFPLTVTSAQKNPTAFYLCASSPRLFTTYNEQFFGPGTRLTVL.

The rearrangement uses TRBV2 and TRBJ2-7; 10 bases are shared with TRBD1. From germline, CDR1 is SNHLY and CDR2 FYNNEI. The CDR3 length is 15 residues. V lost 6 bases to trimming and J lost 5 bases; unmatched junction nucleotides: 10. CDR3 DNA sequence: TGTGCCAGCAGGGACGCCGGGACAGGGGACGACGAGCAGTACTTC. Translating it yields CASRDAGTGDDEQYF.

This chain links TRBV13 with TRBJ2-3, with TRBD1 identical over 9 bases. This CDR3 has 17 amino acids. CDR1 and CDR2 (germline): PRHDT, FYEKMQ (reference sequence). V shed 4 bases, J shed 5 bases, and the junction held 13 bases outside the gene matches. The CDR3 is CASSSLKRDREGDTQYF. The CDR3 DNA follows: TGTGCCAGCAGCTCTCTTAAAAGGGACAGGGAGGGAGATACGCAGTATTTT.

The rearrangement joins TRBV4-1 to TRBJ2-3; a possible D gene is TRBD1 (5 bases). Trimming left V 0 bases short and J 5 bases short, with 18 bases between. CDR1 is MGHRA, CDR2 YSYEKL, per germline. The CDR3 runs 17 residues. The CDR3 coding sequence is TGCGCCAGCAGCCAAGACTTTGGGGCCTCTACCGTAGATACGCAGTATTTT. This sequence encodes CASSQDFGASTVDTQYF.

This clone appeared a few times. The genes are TRBV21-1 and TRBJ2-5; the tabulated D call, TRBD2, remains unverified against the DNA. TRBV21-1 constitutes a pseudogene. The CDR3 has 19 residues. The CDR3 sequence: CASSKGKVAGGPSCGTQYF. CDR3 coding DNA: TGTGCCAGCAGCAAAGGAAAGGTAGCGGGAGGGCCATCATGTGGGACCCAGTACTTC.